This T cell receptor (beta chain) is drawn from a study of shared clonotypes between healthy human individuals. Turning to the study itself: Each donor's CD4 naive and CD4 memory cells filled three plates apiece, CD8 naive two, and CD8 memory one.

CDR1 and CDR2 (germline): WNHNN, SYGVQD (reference sequence). The CDR3 contains 14 residues. The germline V and J ends were trimmed by 3 bases and 5 bases, with 12 bases remaining between them. Measured with immunoSEQ multiplex PCR; TCRdb has only the in-frame clones, and not every one. The sample has roughly 2.5 million clones; just over 90% are singletons. General study findings and limits: Among four donors, around 5% of naive CD4 clonotypes were found in common.

Comments on this clone: Its specificity is unknown.

Sequencing was carried out using naive CD4+ T cells sorted from blood. The subset: CD45RA+ positively selected. The sequence was obtained from a young man in good health. V is TRBV10-1 and J is TRBJ2-3, with D perhaps matching TRBD2 (6 bases). The CDR3 bases are TGCGCCAGCAGTGAAGGAGGGATTGAAGATACGCAGTATTTT. It codes for CASSEGGIEDTQYF.